This paragraph reports one TCR beta chain. No antigen is known for it. Within one base of it there is no much larger clone, and no base qualities were kept. The data were taken from a study of OX40 agonist ivuxolimab in advanced cancers. Background for the entire study: Ivuxolimab, which targeted the costimulatory receptor OX40 (CD134), was an agonistic, fully human IgG2 monoclonal antibody. In the dose-escalation cohort, roughly 80% of patients were male, and the mean age was approximately 55 years, with a range of 23 to 79. Intravenous ivuxolimab was administered to patients every 2 weeks at six dose levels: 0.01, 0.1, 0.3, 1.5, 3 and 10 mg/kg. Partial responses occurred in three dose-escalation patients, of whom one had hepatocellular carcinoma and two had cutaneous melanoma. Among the roughly 50 dose-escalation patients, around 20 had hepatocellular carcinoma, around 15 melanoma, 9 renal cell carcinoma and 9 head and neck cancer. The paper covers the monotherapy dose-escalation part of the phase I ivuxolimab trial, which included N of about 50 patients. Prior anti-PD-1, anti-PD-L1 or anti-CTLA-4 therapy was permitted, and 40% of dose-escalation patients had received checkpoint inhibitors. The point of sequencing TCRbeta in the periphery was to test whether ivuxolimab changed TCR sequence diversity and drove clonal T-cell expansion.

Patients with a history of autoimmune disease or receiving systemic immunosuppression were excluded from the trial. In every dose cohort, peripheral blood was drawn for TCR sequencing at baseline, cycle 4 day 1, and cycle 7 day 1. The samples were taken from a phase I, first-in-human, multicenter, open-label dose-escalation trial of ivuxolimab. Adults with locally advanced or metastatic melanoma, renal cell carcinoma, hepatocellular carcinoma or head and neck squamous cell carcinoma were enrolled in the trial. CD4+ and CD8+ T cells were sorted separately from peripheral blood before TCR sequencing. Genomic DNA was extracted from sorted cells for sequencing of the TCRbeta CDR3 region. TCRbeta CDR3 regions were sequenced using the immunoSEQ Assay. TCRdb obtained this table from immuneACCESS and retained in-frame rearrangements with V and J assigned. These tables miss some clones; where compared with another copy, unresolved V genes account for less than half of the shortfall, and the remainder is unexplained. This sample holds tens of thousands of clones; roughly 88% were observed only once. In total, the top ten clones hold 2.5% to 3% of the sample.

There are 13 amino acids in the CDR3, from cysteine to phenylalanine inclusive. Left in the record is the CDR3 DNA by itself, 39 bases read in frame from the first base. Trimming accounts for 6 bases at V and 7 bases at J, while the number of junction bases matched to no gene is 6. Based on the germline V gene, the CDR1 and CDR2 sequences are MNHNS and SASEGT. The investigation overall reported the following: At doses of 0.1 to 3.0 mg/kg, clonal expansion of both CD4+ and CD8+ T cells in blood was seen between baseline and week 6. In the 0.1-3.0 mg/kg groups, partial responders were among the patients with the lowest normalized peripheral clonal expansion, particularly in CD8+ T cells. Low levels of normalized T-cell clonal expansion were also shown by some nonresponding patients. Antigen specificity was not determined for the clonally expanded peripheral T cells. After ivuxolimab, expanded clones were on average more numerous among CD8+ T cells than among CD4+ T cells.

This sample comprised CD4+ or CD8+ T cells sorted from blood, obtained in a trial of the OX40 agonist ivuxolimab. The rearrangement joined TRBV6-1 to TRBJ1-2; 9 central bases correspond to TRBD1. The receptor's source is an adult with an advanced solid tumor such as melanoma, head and neck, liver or kidney cancer. The CDR3 reads as follows: CASRGQGRGGYTF. The nucleotide sequence is TGTGCCAGCAGAGGACAGGGGAGAGGTGGCTACACCTTC.